This is a list of T cell receptor beta chains from one sample in a study of shared clonotypes between healthy human individuals. The data were produced by immunoSEQ multiplex PCR, yet TCRdb's version contains in-frame clones alone and is incomplete. The sample lists 2 million to 2.5 million clones, approximately 95% occurring once. The sample was naive CD8+ T cells sorted from blood. The origin of the receptors is a man between 18 and 35 years old in good health. Each CDR3 is given with its conserved first and last residue. A D gene is named only where the DNA matches it firmly. Some rows have no size entry. The others give once, few or many, or a class for an expanded clone.

>-|-|TRBV7-6|TRBJ2-3
CASSLVTGSTDTQYF
TGTGCCAGCAGCTTAGTTACGGGTAGCACAGATACGCAGTATTTT
>-|-|TRBV30|TRBJ1-5
CAWSGQANQPQHF
TGTGCCTGGAGTGGACAGGCCAATCAGCCCCAGCATTTT
>-|TRBD1|TRBV4-3|TRBJ1-1
CASSQAGTGGENTEAFF
TGCGCCAGCAGCCAGGCCGGGACAGGGGGCGAAAACACTGAAGCTTTCTTT
>-|-|TRBV4-1|TRBJ1-2
CASSLRDGDYGYTF
TGCGCCAGCAGCCTCCGGGACGGAGACTATGGCTACACCTTC
>-|-|TRBV28|TRBJ2-7
CATEALGLYEQYF
TGTGCCACCGAGGCCTTGGGCCTCTACGAGCAGTACTTC
>-|TRBD1|TRBV6-1|TRBJ1-5
CASTKTGRRDQPQHF
TGTGCCAGCACAAAGACAGGGAGAAGGGATCAGCCCCAGCATTTT
>-|TRBD1|TRBV6-6|TRBJ1-2
CASSYVGQGQYGYTF
TGTGCCAGCAGTTACGTGGGACAGGGACAATATGGCTACACCTTC
>few|-|TRBV19|TRBJ1-2
CASKTEYYGYTF
TGTGCCAGTAAGACCGAGTACTATGGCTACACCTTC
>-|TRBD1|TRBV6-5|TRBJ2-7
CASSTGAEQYF
TGTGCCAGCAGTACAGGGGCCGAGCAGTACTTC
>-|-|TRBV5-1|TRBJ1-5
CASSLAGAGNQPQHF
TGCGCCAGCAGCTTGGCCGGGGCAGGCAATCAGCCCCAGCATTTT
>-|TRBD1|TRBV11-2|TRBJ1-4
CASSIRGGNNNEKLFF
TGTGCCAGCAGCATCAGGGGGGGGAACAATAATGAAAAACTGTTTTTT
>-|-|TRBV28|TRBJ1-6
CASSLYQEGGSPLHF
TGTGCCAGCAGTTTATATCAGGAGGGGGGTTCACCCCTCCACTTT
>-|TRBD1|TRBV2|TRBJ1-5
CASSPGQGYNQPQHF
TGTGCCAGCTCGCCGGGACAGGGGTACAATCAGCCCCAGCATTTT
>-|-|TRBV7-8|TRBJ2-7
CASSLAGSSYEQYF
TGTGCCAGCAGCTTAGCTGGAAGCTCCTACGAGCAGTACTTC
>-|TRBD1|TRBV5-5|TRBJ1-1
CASSQIQGALLNTEAFF
TGTGCCAGCAGCCAAATACAGGGGGCATTGCTTAACACTGAAGCTTTCTTT
>-|-|TRBV13|TRBJ1-1
CASSLGGMNTEAFF
TGTGCCAGCAGCTTAGGAGGAATGAACACTGAAGCTTTCTTT
>-|-|TRBV28|TRBJ1-2
CASSLAGSGGLLGGYTF
TGTGCCAGCAGTTTGGCGGGAAGCGGGGGGCTTTTGGGTGGCTACACCTTC
>-|-|TRBV6-6|TRBJ2-3
CASSHLGQLDTQYF
TGTGCCAGCAGTCACCTGGGTCAATTGGATACGCAGTATTTT
>-|-|TRBV5-6|TRBJ2-7
CASSRTEHPYEQYF
TGTGCCAGCAGCCGGACGGAACACCCCTACGAGCAGTACTTC
>-|TRBD1|TRBV5-1|TRBJ2-7
CASSPDRGLSYEQYF
TGCGCCAGCAGCCCGGACAGGGGTCTATCATACGAGCAGTACTTC
>-|TRBD2|TRBV6-5|TRBJ2-7
CASSYYGTSGYEQYF
TGTGCCAGCAGTTACTATGGGACTAGCGGTTACGAGCAGTACTTC
>-|-|TRBV11-2|TRBJ2-7
CASSFRDSYEQYF
TGTGCCAGCAGCTTCCGAGACAGCTACGAGCAGTACTTC
>-|-|TRBV9|TRBJ2-3
CASSDASSSPSTDTQYF
TGTGCCAGCAGCGACGCGTCCAGTTCCCCTAGCACAGATACGCAGTATTTT
>-|TRBD2|TRBV10-2|TRBJ2-2
CASRVGTSGNTGELFF
TGCGCCAGCAGAGTAGGGACTAGCGGGAACACCGGGGAGCTGTTTTTT
>-|-|TRBV10-2|TRBJ1-1
CASSEALGDTEAFF
TGCGCCAGCAGTGAGGCGTTGGGGGACACTGAAGCTTTCTTT
>-|-|TRBV7-2|TRBJ1-1
CASSENTEAFF
TGTGCCAGCAGTGAGAACACTGAAGCTTTCTTT
>-|-|TRBV7-9|TRBJ2-7
CASSSSNSFYEQYF
TGTGCCAGCAGCTCCTCTAACAGTTTCTACGAGCAGTACTTC